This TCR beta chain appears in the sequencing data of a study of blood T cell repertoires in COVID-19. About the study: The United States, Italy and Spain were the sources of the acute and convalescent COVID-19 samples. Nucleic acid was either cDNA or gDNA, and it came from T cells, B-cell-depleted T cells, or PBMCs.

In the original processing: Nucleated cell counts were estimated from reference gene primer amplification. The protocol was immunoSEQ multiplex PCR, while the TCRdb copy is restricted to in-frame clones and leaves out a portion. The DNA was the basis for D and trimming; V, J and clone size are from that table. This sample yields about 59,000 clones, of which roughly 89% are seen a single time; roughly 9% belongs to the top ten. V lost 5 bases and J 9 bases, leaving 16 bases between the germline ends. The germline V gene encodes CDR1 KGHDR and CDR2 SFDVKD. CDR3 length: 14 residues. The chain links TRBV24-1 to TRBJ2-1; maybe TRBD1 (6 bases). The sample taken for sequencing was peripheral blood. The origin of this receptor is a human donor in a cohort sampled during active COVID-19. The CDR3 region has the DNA TGTGCCACCAGTGCCGACAGGTTGGGGGCTGAGCAGTTCTTC. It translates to CATSADRLGAEQFF.